This entry is about one T cell receptor beta chain. What it binds is not known. Using its own MiXCR run on the RT-PCR reads, TCRdb lists one record per CDR3 protein. The sample shows around 760,000 distinct CDR3 sequences, about 14% of them seen only once. This sample was included in a study of response to subunit inactivated influenza vaccine. Trimming removed 6 bases from V and 5 bases from J; junction bases left unmatched: 14. Germline loops: CDR1 SGHTA, CDR2 FQGNSA. The CDR3 consists of 16 residues. Study results and limitations: Every seasonal influenza vaccination brings in few new T cells, the authors suggested.

The TCR comes from a man in his forties or fifties who received an inactivated influenza vaccine. This specimen was PBMCs from blood, taken 14 days before vaccination. This chain joins TRBV7-2 and TRBJ2-5; 8 positions match TRBD2. The CDR3 spells CASRGPAGGPPETQYF. The DNA of the CDR3 is TGTGCCAGCAGAGGGCCCGCGGGAGGTCCCCCGGAGACCCAGTACTTC.